The clone carrying this T cell receptor (beta chain) was picked up a small number of times. As yet, its antigen is unknown. These data belong to a study of T cells after yellow fever vaccination. Study-level background: When fractions had low cell numbers, they were prepared with SMART-Seq v4 Ultra Low Input. Findings and caveats of the study: Secondary responses were weaker yet peaked faster, day 5 versus 15.

The CDR3 consists of 19 residues. V dropped 0 bases and J dropped 3 bases, with 24 bases sitting between them. For TCR, cDNA came from 5'RACE template switching, which added a universal primer site and UMIs. One entry per CDR3 protein results from TCRdb running MiXCR on the 5' RACE reads. Of roughly 310,000 distinct CDR3 sequences detected, 8.7% appear once; the ten largest clones hold approximately 19%. The chain carries TRBV12-3 or TRBV12-4 and TRBJ2-7; D is possibly TRBD2 (6 bases). Sequencing used PBMCs, obtained on the day of the first yellow fever vaccination. The source is a man between 18 and 29 years old who received the YFV17D yellow fever vaccine. The CDR3 sequence: CASSLAPALSRLGGYEQYF. In DNA, the CDR3 is TGTGCCAGCAGTTTAGCGCCGGCTTTAAGCAGGCTGGGAGGCTACGAGCAGTACTTC.